The TCR beta chain described here comes from a study of blood T cells in healthy people across ages. Points from the study as a whole: Strong correlation existed between TCR beta diversity and naive T cell percentage. For the donors, CMV status was unknown and possibly confounded expanded clonotype changes.

Healthy Russian Caucasian donors spanned ages about 6 to 90 years. CDR1 and CDR2 from the germline V gene are SEHNR and FQNEAQ (reference sequence). The CDR3 extends over 12 amino acids. V dropped 5 bases and J dropped 4 bases, with 9 bases sitting between them. This clonotype appeared many times. The antigen remains unidentified. A second PCR of about 6 to 11 cycles used a sample-barcoded 5' primer and a J-beta primer mix. TCRdb analysed the 5' RACE reads with MiXCR anew, one entry per CDR3 protein. The sample lists around 650,000 distinct CDR3 sequences; about 34% were seen once. The chain recombines TRBV7-9 with TRBJ2-7; D assignment may be TRBD1 or TRBD2 (5 bases each). The sequence was obtained from a woman of 80 years or more in good health. The sequencing sample was made of blood. The CDR3 nucleotides read TGTGCCAGCAGCACGGGGCTGTACGAGCAGTACTTC. Translating it yields CASSTGLYEQYF.